This record looks at one T cell receptor beta chain sequence and its context. No antigen is known for it. No base quality values were provided; no much bigger clone lies one nucleotide off. This entry is derived from a study of radiotherapy plus CTLA-4 blockade in lung cancer (dated by TCRdb to between 2017 and 2018). Regarding the complete study: Among the enrolled patients, approximately 17% had an objective response, and 25% to 40% reached disease control. What the work shows at the level of the full study, not this receptor alone: The strongest predictors of response were reported to be early dynamic shifts in blood T cell clones along with a rise in serum interferon-beta following radiation. After treatment with radiotherapy and ipilimumab, TCR clones that originated in tumors expanded in peripheral blood.

In this study, focal radiation therapy paired with CTLA-4 blockade (ipilimumab) was tested in patients who had chemo-refractory metastatic non-small-cell lung cancer. Libraries were made using the immunoSEQ multiplex PCR assay. TCRdb provides this immuneACCESS table in a form limited to in-frame rearrangements. Some clones are lacking; in checked studies, under half of them reflect an unresolved V gene, and why the rest are absent is not known. The sample table shows about 45,000 clones, and around 77% are seen once. The ten largest clones represent approximately 8.3% of the sample. The TCR was taken from a human donor with non-small cell lung cancer who had stable disease on radiotherapy plus ipilimumab. The sequencing here drew on peripheral blood, taken from a patient treated with radiotherapy plus ipilimumab.

The CDR3 protein: CASSDSQDYTGELFF. The sequenced DNA: TGTGCCAGCAGTGACTCACAGGACTACACCGGGGAGCTGTTTTTT. The chain was built from TRBV6-4 and TRBJ2-2, with the D gene possibly TRBD1 or TRBD2, each one fitting 5 bases. V is shortened by 0 bases, J by 3 bases, and the region joining them spans 8 bases. CDR1 MRHNA and CDR2 SNTAGT are derived from the germline V gene. Measured from the cysteine to the phenylalanine, the CDR3 is 15 residues long. Kept here is only the CDR3 DNA, which spans 45 bases and is read in frame from base 1.